This T cell receptor beta chain emerged from a study of memory CD4+ T cells and cytomegalovirus serostatus (dated 2019 in TCRdb). About the investigation overall: The cohort included approximately 35 healthy adults from Belgium, of whom 9 were CMV seropositive and approximately 25 were CMV seronegative. The study sequenced CD4+ memory TCRbeta repertoires of a Belgian cohort with known cytomegalovirus serostatus to replicate a published TCR-based CMV serostatus classifier. The research as a whole found: Unlike the original study, which covered naive and memory CD4+ and CD8+ populations, the Belgian study sequenced only CD4+CD45RO+ memory cells. Of fewer than 200 previously reported CMV-associated TCRbeta sequences, 67 appeared in the CD4+ memory repertoires, each in one to five individuals. The original-framework classifier achieved a median bootstrapped AUC of approximately 0.94 with a 95% CI of 0.76-1.00 on the Belgian cohort. The results were interpreted as suggesting that the CMV-associated TCR signature is largely present in the CD4+ memory repertoire. For predicting CMV serostatus, the median bootstrapped AUC was 0.95 using the original framework and approximately 0.9 using a US-trained random forest.

The sample holds a few counts of this clone. No cognate antigen has been identified for it. Per-base quality was not reported, and no clone a single base away is much larger than it. A FACSAria II was used to sort memory CD4+ T cells, defined as single viable CD3+CD4+CD8-CD45RO+ cells. CMV serostatus was determined with a Roche Elecsys assay detecting serum IgG against CMV pp150, pp28, p38 and p52. Following thawing, total CD4+ T cells were enriched through positive selection using CD4 magnetic microbeads. The samples came from a separate study whose specific focus was interrogating the CD4+ T cell memory repertoire. Peripheral blood mononuclear cells were isolated and cryopreserved following standard operating procedures; serum was stored at -80 °C. The staining relied on CD3-PerCP (BW264/56), CD4-APC (RPA-T4), CD45RO-PE (UCHT1) and CD8-Pacific Orange (3B5) antibodies, and Sytox blue was used to exclude non-viable cells.

From cysteine to phenylalanine, the CDR3 is 17 amino acids long. Only the CDR3 region is kept as DNA, spanning 51 bases read in frame from base 1. Ends trimmed: V by 2 bases, J by 1 base; bases unmatched to a gene: 5. From a lookup of the germline V gene, CDR1 and CDR2 are MGHDK and SYGVNS. Genomic DNA was extracted from sorted cells with the Quick-DNA Microprep Kit. TCRbeta DNA was amplified with the immunoSEQ hsTCRbeta kit following the manufacturer's protocol. TCRbeta libraries were sequenced on an Illumina MiSeq instrument. As for the original processing: Removing out-of-frame sequences left 2,204,828 distinct TCRbeta sequences, an average of around 70,000 per individual. Each individual was scored according to the count of approximately 170 previously reported CMV-associated TCRbeta sequences and the total productive distinct TCRbeta count. A beta-binomial model was reimplemented in Python, and random forests from scikit-learn, run with default parameters, were trained on data from the US cohort. Classifier performance on the Belgian cohort was reported as the median AUC with percentile confidence intervals calculated over 10,000 bootstrap iterations. TCRdb provides this immuneACCESS table in a form limited to in-frame rearrangements. Some clones are lacking; in checked studies, under half of them reflect an unresolved V gene, and why the rest are absent is not known. The DNA gave D and trimming, while V, J and clone size come from that table. The sample table records about 50,000 clones; 60% to 80% of these occur just once. Of the sample, less than 0.75% is held by the ten largest clones.

The sample consisted of memory CD4+ T cells from blood. The sequence derives from an adult in good health and CMV-seronegative. The V and J genes are TRBV25-1 and TRBJ1-5, with 10 junctional bases fitting TRBD1. At the DNA level, the sequence is TGTGCCAGCAGTGAACCCGGGACAGGGGACAGCAATCAGCCCCAGCATTTT. Its protein product is CASSEPGTGDSNQPQHF.